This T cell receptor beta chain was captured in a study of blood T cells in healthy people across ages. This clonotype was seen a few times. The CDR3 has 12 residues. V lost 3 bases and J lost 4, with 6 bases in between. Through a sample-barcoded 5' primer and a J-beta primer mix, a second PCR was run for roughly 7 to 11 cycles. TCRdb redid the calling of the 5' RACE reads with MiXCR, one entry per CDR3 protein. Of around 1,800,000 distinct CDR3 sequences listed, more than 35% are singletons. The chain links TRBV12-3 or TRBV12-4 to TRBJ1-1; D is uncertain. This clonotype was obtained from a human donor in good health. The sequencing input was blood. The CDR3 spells CASSFLSTEAFF. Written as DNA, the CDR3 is TGTGCCAGCAGTTTTTTGAGCACTGAAGCTTTCTTT.